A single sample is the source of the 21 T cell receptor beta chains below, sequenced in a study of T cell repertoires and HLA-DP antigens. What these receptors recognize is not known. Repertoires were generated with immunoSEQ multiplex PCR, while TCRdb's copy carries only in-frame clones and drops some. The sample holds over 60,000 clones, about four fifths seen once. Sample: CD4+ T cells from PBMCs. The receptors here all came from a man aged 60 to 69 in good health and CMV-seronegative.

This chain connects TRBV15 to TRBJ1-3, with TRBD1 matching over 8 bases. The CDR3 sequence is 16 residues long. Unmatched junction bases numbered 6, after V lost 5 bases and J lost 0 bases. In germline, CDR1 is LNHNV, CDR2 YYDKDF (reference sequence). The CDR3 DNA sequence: TGTGCCACCAGCGTCGGACAGGGACCCTCTGGAAACACCATATATTTT. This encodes CATSVGQGPSGNTIYF.

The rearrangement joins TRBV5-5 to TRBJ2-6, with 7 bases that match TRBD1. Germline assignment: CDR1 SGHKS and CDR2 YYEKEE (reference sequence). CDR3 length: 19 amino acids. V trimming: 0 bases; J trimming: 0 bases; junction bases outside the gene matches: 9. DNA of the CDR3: TGTGCCAGCAGCTTGGCTATGTACAGGGGCCGCTCTGGGGCCAACGTCCTGACTTTC. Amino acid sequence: CASSLAMYRGRSGANVLTF.

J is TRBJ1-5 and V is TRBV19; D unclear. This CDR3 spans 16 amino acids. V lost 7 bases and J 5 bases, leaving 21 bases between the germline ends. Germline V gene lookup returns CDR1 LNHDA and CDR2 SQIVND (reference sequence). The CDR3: CASNLSGRSPHQPQHF. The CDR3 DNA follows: TGTGCCAGTAATTTATCCGGGAGATCTCCCCATCAGCCCCAGCATTTT.

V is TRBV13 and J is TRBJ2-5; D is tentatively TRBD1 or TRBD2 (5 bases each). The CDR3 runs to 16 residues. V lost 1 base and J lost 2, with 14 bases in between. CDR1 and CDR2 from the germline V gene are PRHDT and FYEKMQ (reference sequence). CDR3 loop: CASSLVAGRGQETQYF. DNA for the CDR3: TGTGCCAGCAGCTTAGTGGCAGGGAGAGGGCAAGAGACCCAGTACTTC. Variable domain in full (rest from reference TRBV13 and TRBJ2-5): AAGVIQSPRHLIKEKRETATLKCYPIPRHDTVYWYQQGPGQDPQFLISFYEKMQSDKGSIPDRFSAQQFSDYHSELNMSSLELGDSALYFCASSLVAGRGQETQYFGPGTRLLVL.

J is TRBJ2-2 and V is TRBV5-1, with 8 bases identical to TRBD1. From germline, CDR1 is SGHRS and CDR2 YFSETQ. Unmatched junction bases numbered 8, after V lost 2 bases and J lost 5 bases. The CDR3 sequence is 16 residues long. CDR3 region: CASSLQGGYITGELFF. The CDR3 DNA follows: TGCGCCAGCAGCTTACAGGGGGGTTATATAACCGGGGAGCTGTTTTTT.

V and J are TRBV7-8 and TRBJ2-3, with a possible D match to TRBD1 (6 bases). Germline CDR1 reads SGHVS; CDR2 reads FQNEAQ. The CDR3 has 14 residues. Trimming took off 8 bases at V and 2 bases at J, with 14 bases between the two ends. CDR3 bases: TGTGCCAGCCGCGACAGGTTAACCACAGATACGCAGTATTTT. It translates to CASRDRLTTDTQYF.

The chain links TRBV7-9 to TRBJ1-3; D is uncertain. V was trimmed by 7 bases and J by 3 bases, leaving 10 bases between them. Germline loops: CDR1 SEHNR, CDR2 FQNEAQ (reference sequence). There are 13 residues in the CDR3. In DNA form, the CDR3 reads TGTGCCAGCACCCCAATGGATGGAAACACCATATATTTT. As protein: CASTPMDGNTIYF.

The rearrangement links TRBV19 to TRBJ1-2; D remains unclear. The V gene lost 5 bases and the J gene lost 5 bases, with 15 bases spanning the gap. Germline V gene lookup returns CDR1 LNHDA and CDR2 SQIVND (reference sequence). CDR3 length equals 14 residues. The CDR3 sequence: CASSQDQDPYGYTF. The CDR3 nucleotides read TGTGCCAGTAGTCAAGACCAGGACCCTTATGGCTACACCTTC.

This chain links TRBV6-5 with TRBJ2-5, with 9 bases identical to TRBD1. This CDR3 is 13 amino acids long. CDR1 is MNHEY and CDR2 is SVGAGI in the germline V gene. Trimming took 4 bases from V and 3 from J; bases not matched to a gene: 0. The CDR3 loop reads CASSWDREETQYF. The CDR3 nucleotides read TGTGCCAGCAGTTGGGACAGGGAAGAGACCCAGTACTTC.

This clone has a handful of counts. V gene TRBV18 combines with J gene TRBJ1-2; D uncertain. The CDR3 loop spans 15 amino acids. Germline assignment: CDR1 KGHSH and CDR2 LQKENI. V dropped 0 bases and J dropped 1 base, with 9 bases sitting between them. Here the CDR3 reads CASSPPLGGNYGYTF. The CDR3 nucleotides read TGTGCCAGCTCACCACCGTTGGGCGGTAACTATGGCTACACCTTC.

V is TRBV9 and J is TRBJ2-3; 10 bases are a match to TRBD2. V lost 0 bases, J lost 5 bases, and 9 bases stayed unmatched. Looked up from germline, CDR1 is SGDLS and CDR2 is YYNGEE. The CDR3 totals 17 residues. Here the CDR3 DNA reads TGTGCCAGCAGCGTAGTGGCCAGCGGGGGGGCCGGAGATACGCAGTATTTT. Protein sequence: CASSVVASGGAGDTQYF.

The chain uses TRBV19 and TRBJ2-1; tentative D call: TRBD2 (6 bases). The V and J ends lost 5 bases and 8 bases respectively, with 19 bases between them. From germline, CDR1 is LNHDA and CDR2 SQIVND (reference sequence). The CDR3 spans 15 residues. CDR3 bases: TGTGCCAGTAGTGCCCGGGACTCCGGGGTTGATGAGCAGTTCTTC. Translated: CASSARDSGVDEQFF.

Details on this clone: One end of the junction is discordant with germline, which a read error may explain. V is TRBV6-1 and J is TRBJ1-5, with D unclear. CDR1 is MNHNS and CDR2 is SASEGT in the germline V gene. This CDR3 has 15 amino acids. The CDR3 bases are TGTGCCATCAGTGAGTCGAGGCAGGTCAATCAGCCCCAGCATTTT. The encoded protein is CAISESRQVNQPQHF.

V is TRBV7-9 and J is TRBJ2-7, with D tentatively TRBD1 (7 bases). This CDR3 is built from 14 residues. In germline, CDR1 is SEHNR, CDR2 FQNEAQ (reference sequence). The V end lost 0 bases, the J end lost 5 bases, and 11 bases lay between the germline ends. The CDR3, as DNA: TGTGCCAGCAGCTTAGCCCCAGGGGGGAACGAGCAGTACTTC. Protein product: CASSLAPGGNEQYF.

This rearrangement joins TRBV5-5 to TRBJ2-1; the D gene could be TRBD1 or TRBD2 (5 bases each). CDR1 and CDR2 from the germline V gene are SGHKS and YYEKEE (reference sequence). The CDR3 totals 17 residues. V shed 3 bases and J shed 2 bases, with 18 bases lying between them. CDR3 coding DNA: TGTGCCAGCAGCTCCCAGGGTAGCGCGAACCCCTACAATGAGCAGTTCTTC. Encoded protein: CASSSQGSANPYNEQFF.

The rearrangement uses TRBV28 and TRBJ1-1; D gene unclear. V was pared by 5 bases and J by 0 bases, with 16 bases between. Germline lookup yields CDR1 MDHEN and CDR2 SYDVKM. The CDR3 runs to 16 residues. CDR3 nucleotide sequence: TGTGCCAGCAGTCCGTCGGGCAGAATGATGAACACTGAAGCTTTCTTT. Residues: CASSPSGRMMNTEAFF.

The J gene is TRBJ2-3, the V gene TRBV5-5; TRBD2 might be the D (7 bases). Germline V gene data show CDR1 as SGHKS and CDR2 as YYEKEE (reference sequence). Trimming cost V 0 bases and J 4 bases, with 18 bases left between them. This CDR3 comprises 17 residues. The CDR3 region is CASSLVESGRGADTQYF. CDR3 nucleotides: TGTGCCAGCAGCTTGGTGGAGAGTGGGAGGGGGGCAGATACGCAGTATTTT.

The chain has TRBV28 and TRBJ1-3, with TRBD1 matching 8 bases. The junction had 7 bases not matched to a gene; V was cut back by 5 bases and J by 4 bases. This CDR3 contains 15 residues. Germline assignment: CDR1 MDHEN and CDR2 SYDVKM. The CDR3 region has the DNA TGTGCCAGCAGTCCCCAGGGGGCTTGGGGAAACACCATATATTTT. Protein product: CASSPQGAWGNTIYF.

The CDR3 sequence: CASSSRASNYGYTF. The DNA of the CDR3 is TGTGCCAGCAGCTCCCGGGCCTCTAACTATGGCTACACCTTC. The rearrangement links TRBV5-6 to TRBJ1-2; D is uncertain. Trimming stripped 3 bases from V and 0 bases from J, with 9 bases between. The germline gives CDR1 SGHDT, CDR2 YYEEEE. The CDR3 loop spans 14 amino acids.

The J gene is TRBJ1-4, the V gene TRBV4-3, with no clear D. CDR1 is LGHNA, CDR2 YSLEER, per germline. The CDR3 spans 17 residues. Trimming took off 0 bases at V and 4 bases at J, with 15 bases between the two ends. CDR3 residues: CASSQDFPTPLNEKLFF. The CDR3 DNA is TGCGCCAGCAGCCAAGATTTCCCCACCCCGCTTAATGAAAAACTGTTTTTT.

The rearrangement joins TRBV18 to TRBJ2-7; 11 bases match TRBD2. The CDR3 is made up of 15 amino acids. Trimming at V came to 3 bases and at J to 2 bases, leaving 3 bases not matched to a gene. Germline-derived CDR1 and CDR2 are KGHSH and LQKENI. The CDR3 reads CASSPGLAETYEQYF. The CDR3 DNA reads TGTGCCAGCTCACCGGGACTAGCGGAAACCTACGAGCAGTACTTC.